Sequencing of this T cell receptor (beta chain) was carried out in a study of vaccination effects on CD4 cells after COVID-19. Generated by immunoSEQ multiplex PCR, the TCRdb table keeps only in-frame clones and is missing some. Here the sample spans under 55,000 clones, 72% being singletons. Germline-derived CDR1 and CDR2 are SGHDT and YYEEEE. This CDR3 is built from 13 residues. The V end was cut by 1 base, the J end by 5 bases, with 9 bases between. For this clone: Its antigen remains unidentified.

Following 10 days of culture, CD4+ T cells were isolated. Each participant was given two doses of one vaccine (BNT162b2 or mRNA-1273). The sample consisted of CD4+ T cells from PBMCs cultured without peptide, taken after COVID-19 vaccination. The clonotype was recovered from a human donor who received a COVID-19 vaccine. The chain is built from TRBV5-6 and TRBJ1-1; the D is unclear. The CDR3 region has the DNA TGTGCCAGCAGCTTGCCGGTGGGAACTGAAGCTTTCTTT. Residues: CASSLPVGTEAFF.